This T cell receptor beta chain was identified in a study of cytomegalovirus exposure and HLA in healthy donors. This CDR3 spans 15 amino acids. With V trimmed by 6 bases and J by 6 bases, 11 bases remained unmatched. The germline V gene has CDR1 LNHDA and CDR2 SQIVND (reference sequence). Primers included in the PCR were 60 Vbeta and 13 Jbeta primers. Method: immunoSEQ multiplex PCR; TCRdb's copy keeps in-frame clones and lacks some. The table includes 55,000 to 70,000 clones, 70% to 80% detected once. The clonotype comes from a man aged 18 to 29 in good health and CMV-seropositive. The sequenced sample consisted of PBMCs. The V and J genes are TRBV19 and TRBJ1-5; 7 bases fit TRBD1. CDR3: CASRDAAGGLQPQHF. The CDR3 DNA reads TGTGCCAGTAGGGACGCCGCAGGGGGGCTTCAGCCCCAGCATTTT.